The text below deals with one T cell receptor (beta chain). The data originate from a study of shared clonotypes between healthy human individuals. Using immunoSEQ multiplex PCR, the repertoire was profiled, and TCRdb retains in-frame clones only, with some absent. This sample has 2 million to 2.5 million clones, with around 90% found just once. This CDR3 region has 13 residues. V lost 6 bases, J lost 7 bases, and 16 bases lay in between. The germline V gene encodes CDR1 SGHRS and CDR2 YFSETQ. The sequencing input was naive CD4+ T cells from PBMCs. Subset indicated: CD45RA+ positively selected. The rearrangement joins TRBV5-1 to TRBJ1-1, with D unclear. The TCR comes from a man aged 18 to 30 in good health. Some clones in this sample may be carry-over from other donors' samples. This CDR3 is CASTLFLSGEAFF. CDR3 nucleotides: TGCGCCAGCACCCTTTTTCTGTCTGGTGAAGCTTTCTTT.